This T cell receptor (beta chain) derives from a study of T cell changes during pregnancy in multiple sclerosis. This clone was seen only once. Clones were read by immunoSEQ multiplex PCR, and TCRdb kept only the in-frame ones, dropping some. The sample lists approximately 45,000 clones, 92% occurring once. Trimming at V came to 5 bases and at J to 9 bases, leaving 9 bases not matched to a gene. The length of the CDR3 is 15 residues. Germline lookup yields CDR1 MNHNY and CDR2 SVGAGI (reference sequence). This TCR derives from a female donor with multiple sclerosis, enrolled in a pregnancy study. Specimen: CD4+ T cells from peripheral blood mononuclear cells, collected in the first trimester of pregnancy. The rearrangement joins TRBV6-6 to TRBJ2-3; TRBD2 matches 12 bases. The CDR3 protein is CASSRLAGGQGTQYF. The CDR3 region has the DNA TGTGCCAGCAGTCGCCTAGCGGGAGGGCAGGGGACGCAGTATTTT.